The entry that follows covers one T cell receptor beta chain sequence. What it binds is unknown. This specimen belongs to a study of post-analysis software for immune sequencing data. Turning to the study itself: There were relapsing-remitting, secondary progressive and progressive-relapsing multiple sclerosis among the disease courses included. Overall study results and limits: Five or six TRBV segments were more frequent in patients than controls; TRBV5-6, TRBV5-1 and TRBV20-1 belonged to this group.

Unique molecular identifiers had been added to the TCR beta cDNA libraries. There were about 1 to 10 million T cells, and 450,000 to 550,000 cDNA molecules came from them. TCRdb called the PCR reads again in MiXCR, with one record for every CDR3 protein. The sample includes a few hundred thousand distinct CDR3 sequences, roughly 38% of them seen just once. V was shortened by 2 bases and J by 12 bases, with 11 bases between the two germline ends. CDR3 size: 12 residues. This receptor was identified in a girl aged 5-17 years with multiple sclerosis. Sequencing used blood. The J gene is TRBJ2-1, the V gene TRBV12-3 or TRBV12-4; possible D gene TRBD2, 6 bases. The DNA for the CDR3 is TGTGCCAGCAGTTTACGAGGGAGGCGGCAGTTCTTC. Protein product: CASSLRGRRQFF.